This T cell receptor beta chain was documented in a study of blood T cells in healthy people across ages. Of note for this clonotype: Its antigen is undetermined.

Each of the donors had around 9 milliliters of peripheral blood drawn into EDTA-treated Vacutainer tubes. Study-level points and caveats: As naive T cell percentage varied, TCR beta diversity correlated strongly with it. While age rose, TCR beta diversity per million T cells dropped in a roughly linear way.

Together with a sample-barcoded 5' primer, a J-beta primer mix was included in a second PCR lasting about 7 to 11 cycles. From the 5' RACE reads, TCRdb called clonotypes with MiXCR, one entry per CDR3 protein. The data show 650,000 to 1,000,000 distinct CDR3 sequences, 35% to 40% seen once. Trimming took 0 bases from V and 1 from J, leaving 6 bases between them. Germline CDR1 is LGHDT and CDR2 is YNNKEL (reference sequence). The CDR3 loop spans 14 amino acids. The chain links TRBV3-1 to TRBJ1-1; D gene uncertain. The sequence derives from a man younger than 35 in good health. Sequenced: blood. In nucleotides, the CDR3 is TGTGCCAGCAGCCAAGACGGGTCGAACACTGAAGCTTTCTTT. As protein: CASSQDGSNTEAFF.